One sample yielded the 6 T cell receptor beta chains listed below, sequenced in a study of T cell responses to AZD1222 COVID-19 vaccine. Assay used: immunoSEQ multiplex PCR; TCRdb lists only in-frame clones, some missing. The data show approximately 110,000 clones, with approximately 88% seen just once and about 5% held by the top ten. Source: peripheral blood, taken on day 0 of AZD1222 vaccination. These receptors all stem from an adult in good health.

Regarding this clone: Other DNA sequences of this sample code for an identical CDR3. This chain links TRBV5-1 with TRBJ2-1; D perhaps matches TRBD1 (6 bases). CDR1 and CDR2 (germline): SGHRS, YFSETQ. This CDR3 is 13 amino acids long. Trimming took off 0 bases at V and 6 bases at J, with 7 bases between the two ends. The CDR3 sequence: CASSLVGGNEQFF. For the CDR3, the DNA is TGCGCCAGCAGCTTGGTAGGGGGCAATGAGCAGTTCTTC.

This chain uses TRBV29-1 with TRBJ2-7; TRBD1 agrees at 9 bases. Trimming cost V 6 bases and J 0 bases; bases outside gene matches: 6. This CDR3 contains 14 residues. The germline V gene encodes CDR1 SQVTM and CDR2 ANQGSEA. CDR3 nucleotides: TGCAGCGTCTCCGGGACAGGGTTCTCCTACGAGCAGTACTTC. Amino acid sequence: CSVSGTGFSYEQYF.

This chain connects TRBV12-3 or TRBV12-4 to TRBJ1-3; D remains ambiguous. The length of the CDR3 is 13 residues. The ends were cut back, 6 bases at V and 3 bases at J, with 9 bases in the middle. CDR3 nucleotide sequence: TGTGCCAGCAGCCCCTCCATTGGAAACACCATATATTTT. This sequence encodes CASSPSIGNTIYF.

The chain links TRBV12-3 or TRBV12-4 to TRBJ1-2; D is unclear. The CDR3 consists of 13 residues. Trimming shortened V by 7 bases and J by 8 bases, and 17 bases separated the two germline ends. CDR3 coding DNA: TGTGCCAGCACTGGCCTTTTGGCTGGAGGCTACACCTTC. It specifies CASTGLLAGGYTF.

V and J are TRBV11-2 and TRBJ2-2, with TRBD1 matching 8 bases. Germline V gives CDR1 SGHAT, CDR2 FQNNGV. The CDR3 covers 15 residues. J gave up 2 bases and V 5 bases, and 4 bases lay outside the gene matches. CDR3 bases: TGTGCCAGCAGCGAGGGACAGGCCAACACCGGGGAGCTGTTTTTT. Amino acid sequence: CASSEGQANTGELFF.

This chain links TRBV6-6 with TRBJ1-2, with D possibly TRBD1 on 5 matching bases. This CDR3 has 14 amino acids. Germline CDR1 is MNHNY and CDR2 is SVGAGI (reference sequence). V was pared by 2 bases and J by 4 bases, with 11 bases between. The CDR3 loop is CASSYIPGTYGYTF. The CDR3 nucleotides are TGTGCCAGCAGTTACATCCCAGGGACCTATGGCTACACCTTC.